The clone carrying this T cell receptor beta chain was counted once. Its antigen is not known. Mouse gene names and germline throughout. The missing CDR3 end, 1 residue past where the read stops, is filled in from the germline J gene. The CDR3 has 15 residues. Germline V lookup: CDR1 NSQYPW, CDR2 LRSPGD (reference sequence). The V and J ends lost 3 bases and 2 bases respectively, with 10 bases between them. TCRdb's table, derived via immunoSEQ multiplex PCR, lists solely in-frame clones and lacks some. Among about 1,800 clones, about 52% were seen once, and the ten largest hold roughly 31%. These data are taken from a study of tissue T cells after allogeneic stem cell transplantation. Notes on the study in general: Sampling depth was limited, and the cohort was small and clinically varied.

Time point denoted: mouse harvest day 14 after allogeneic transplant. Mouse grafts combined 10^7 T-cell-depleted bone marrow cells with 10^6 splenic CD5+ T cells. The material sequenced was gut tissue. The rearrangement links TRBV1 to TRBJ2-2, with D possibly matching TRBD1 (6 bases). The receptor comes from a female BALB/c mouse given C57BL/6 T cells with graft-versus-host disease after an allogeneic hematopoietic cell transplant. The CDR3 bases that were read are TGCACCTGCAGTGCCCCCACAGGGAACACCGGGCAGCTCTAC. Its translation is CTCSAPTGNTGQLY. The complete CDR3 reads CTCSAPTGNTGQLYF.